The next 20 T cell receptor beta chains were all read from a single sample in a study of cytomegalovirus exposure and HLA in healthy donors. Assay: immunoSEQ multiplex PCR; the TCRdb copy retains only in-frame clones and omits some. Seen here are 200,000 to 250,000 clones, about nine tenths observed once, and the top ten hold about 2%. The material sequenced was PBMCs. The receptors were sampled from a woman in her late teens or twenties in good health and CMV-seropositive.

The V and J genes are TRBV14 and TRBJ2-1, with a tentative D call TRBD1 (6 bases). There are 15 residues in the CDR3. Germline V gives CDR1 SGHDN, CDR2 FVKESK. Trimming removed 4 bases from V and 2 bases from J, with 12 bases in between. CDR3 DNA sequence: TGTGCCAGCAGCCGCAGGGGCAACGCCTACAATGAGCAGTTCTTC. Its translation is CASSRRGNAYNEQFF.

This clone has only a few counts. The V call is TRBV27, the J call TRBJ1-2, with a weak D call TRBD1 (5 bases). Germline values: CDR1 MNHEY, CDR2 SMNVEV (reference sequence). This CDR3 contains 13 residues. V was pared by 2 bases and J by 2 bases, with 6 bases between. The CDR3 DNA reads as TGTGCCAGCAGTTTAGACAGAAACTATGGCTACACCTTC. This sequence encodes CASSLDRNYGYTF.

The CDR3 loop is CASSQVGGRLFF. In nucleotides, the CDR3 is TGTGCCAGCAGTCAGGTCGGGGGTAGACTGTTTTTT. This chain uses TRBV27 with TRBJ1-4, with D tentatively TRBD1 (5 bases). The CDR3 consists of 12 residues. Germline V lookup: CDR1 MNHEY, CDR2 SMNVEV (reference sequence). Deletions cut 5 bases from V and 13 bases from J, with 14 bases between.

V usage is TRBV5-1 and J usage is TRBJ1-2, with TRBD1 matching 8 bases. The V gene's germline CDR1 is SGHRS and CDR2 YFSETQ. The ends lost 1 base at V and 6 bases at J; junction bases unmatched: 5. The CDR3 sequence is 14 residues long. The CDR3 sequence is CASSLRLTGDGYTF. CDR3 DNA sequence: TGCGCCAGCAGCTTGAGGTTGACAGGGGATGGCTACACCTTC.

The chain has TRBV19 and TRBJ2-1; 9 nucleotides align to TRBD1. The CDR3 length is 14 residues. Per the germline V gene, CDR1 is LNHDA and CDR2 is SQIVND (reference sequence). Trimming cost V 10 bases and J 7 bases; bases outside gene matches: 11. The CDR3 sequence is CATDRGSPENEQFF. CDR3 DNA sequence: TGTGCCACAGACAGGGGGTCGCCTGAGAATGAGCAGTTCTTC.

This rearrangement joins TRBV7-9 to TRBJ1-5, with a tentative D call TRBD1 (6 bases). CDR1 SEHNR and CDR2 FQNEAQ come from the germline V gene (reference sequence). Deletions cut 5 bases from V and 4 bases from J, with 21 bases between. The CDR3 is 17 residues long. This chain's CDR3 is CASSPPPWGGGNQPQHF. CDR3 nucleotide sequence: TGTGCCAGCAGCCCTCCTCCGTGGGGAGGGGGGAATCAGCCCCAGCATTTT.

The chain uses TRBV6-4 and TRBJ1-2, with no clear D. This CDR3 has 10 amino acids. CDR1 is MRHNA, CDR2 SNTAGT, per germline. V was trimmed by 10 bases and J by 3 bases, leaving 6 bases between them. DNA of the CDR3: TGTGCCACCCGGGACTATGGCTACACCTTC. Residues: CATRDYGYTF.

The rearrangement links TRBV30 to TRBJ1-2; TRBD1 matches 8 bases. The CDR3 loop spans 11 amino acids. Germline trimming cut 5 bases from V and 8 bases from J; bases unmatched to any gene: 4. Germline CDR1 is GTSNPN and CDR2 is SVGIG (reference sequence). CDR3: CAWSGGGGYTF. In DNA, the CDR3 is TGTGCCTGGTCAGGGGGCGGCGGCTACACCTTC.

This sequence joins TRBV18 and TRBJ1-2; 8 nucleotides line up with TRBD1. J was trimmed by 4 bases and V by 2 bases; bases with no gene match: 9. Germline V CDR1 and CDR2: KGHSH, LQKENI. The CDR3 has 16 amino acids. The CDR3 reads CASSPEWGTGPYGYTF. The CDR3 coding sequence is TGTGCCAGCTCACCAGAGTGGGGGACAGGCCCCTATGGCTACACCTTC. The whole variable domain, filled in from reference TRBV18 and TRBJ1-2, reads NAGVMQNPRHLVRRRGQEARLRCSPMKGHSHVYWYRQLPEEGLKFMVYLQKENIIDESGMPKERFSAEFPKEGPSILRIQQVVRGDSAAYFCASSPEWGTGPYGYTFGSGTRLTVV.

The rearrangement uses TRBV10-2 and TRBJ1-4, with D unclear. Germline V gene sequence: CDR1 WSHSY, CDR2 SAAADI. The germline V and J ends were trimmed by 5 bases and 0 bases, with 16 bases remaining between them. The CDR3 runs 17 residues. CDR3 protein: CASSFLRETTTNEKLFF. As DNA, the CDR3 is TGCGCCAGCAGTTTCCTGCGTGAGACTACAACTAATGAAAAACTGTTTTTT.

The rearrangement links TRBV28 to TRBJ1-2; TRBD1 agrees at 9 bases. The CDR3 is 15 residues long. CDR1 is MDHEN, CDR2 SYDVKM, per germline. V lost 4 bases, J lost 6 bases, and 9 bases stayed unmatched. CDR3 nucleotides: TGTGCCAGCAGTTCCTGGGACAGGGAACGGGATGGCTACACCTTC. Its protein is CASSSWDRERDGYTF.

The chain recombines TRBV28 with TRBJ1-1; TRBD1 matches at 7 bases. CDR1 and CDR2 from the germline V gene are MDHEN and SYDVKM. The V segment lost 2 bases and the J segment 6 bases; nucleotides outside the gene matches: 3. CDR3 length: 13 residues. CDR3 in amino acids: CASSLPGGPEAFF. The CDR3 nucleotides read TGTGCCAGCAGTTTACCAGGGGGTCCTGAAGCTTTCTTT.

The genes are TRBV29-1 and TRBJ1-1, with a weak D call TRBD1 (6 bases). Trimming cost V 7 bases and J 8 bases, with 11 bases left between them. The CDR3 runs 10 residues. The germline gives CDR1 SQVTM, CDR2 ANQGSEA. The chain's CDR3 is CSGWGTEAFF. In DNA, the CDR3 is TGCAGCGGTTGGGGGACAGAAGCTTTCTTT.

This clone was observed once. This sequence joins TRBV6-5 and TRBJ2-1, with 7 bases identical to TRBD1. The CDR3 consists of 15 residues. V lost 5 bases and J lost 1; bases outside the gene matches: 5. The V gene's germline CDR1 is MNHEY and CDR2 SVGAGI. The CDR3 DNA reads TGTGCCAGCAGTACAGGGGTTGGTTCCTACAATGAGCAGTTCTTC. It translates to CASSTGVGSYNEQFF.

The genes are TRBV7-9 and TRBJ2-1, with 11 bases that match TRBD2. V lost 5 bases, J lost 1 base, and 7 bases stayed unmatched. From germline, CDR1 is SEHNR and CDR2 FQNEAQ (reference sequence). The CDR3 sequence is 17 residues long. CDR3 sequence: CASSARLAGRSYNEQFF. As DNA, the CDR3 is TGTGCCAGCAGCGCCCGACTAGCGGGAAGGTCCTACAATGAGCAGTTCTTC.

The chain has TRBV19 and TRBJ2-2; the D is unclear. Germline V gene lookup returns CDR1 LNHDA and CDR2 SQIVND (reference sequence). The CDR3 is made up of 14 amino acids. V was clipped by 9 bases and J by 2 bases, with 13 bases between them. CDR3 residues: CASNGVANTGELFF. The CDR3 bases are TGTGCCAGCAATGGTGTAGCAAACACCGGGGAGCTGTTTTTT.

This chain links TRBV15 with TRBJ1-2; TRBD1 agrees at 11 bases. The germline V gene has CDR1 LNHNV and CDR2 YYDKDF (reference sequence). The ends lost 6 bases at V and 4 bases at J; junction bases unmatched: 13. This CDR3 contains 17 residues. The CDR3 loop is CATREPGQGVSGYGYTF. The DNA of the CDR3 is TGTGCCACCAGAGAACCGGGACAGGGGGTCAGTGGCTATGGCTACACCTTC.

This clone was detected a few times. The chain is built from TRBV15 and TRBJ1-2; D is unresolved. This CDR3 is 16 amino acids long. V was trimmed by 0 bases and J by 5 bases, leaving 16 bases between them. The V gene's germline CDR1 is LNHNV and CDR2 YYDKDF (reference sequence). CDR3: CATSRDEESISYGYTF. In DNA, the CDR3 is TGTGCCACCAGCAGAGATGAGGAGTCTATCTCTTATGGCTACACCTTC.

In this sample, this clone turned up once. The chain joins TRBV5-4 to TRBJ2-7; D may be TRBD2 (6 bases). With 4 bases removed from V and 3 bases from J, the gap between germline ends came to 17 bases. CDR3 length: 15 residues. Germline CDR1 is SGHNT and CDR2 is YYREEE (reference sequence). The CDR3 DNA sequence: TGTGCCAGCAGCCCCGGGACTTTCGGGGTCTACGAGCAGTACTTC. It translates to CASSPGTFGVYEQYF. Looking up the rest from reference TRBV5-4 and TRBJ2-7 gives the full variable domain: ETGVTQSPTHLIKTRGQQVTLRCSSQSGHNTVSWYQQALGQGPQFIFQYYREEENGRGNFPPRFSGLQFPNYSSELNVNALELDDSALYLCASSPGTFGVYEQYFGPGTRLTVT.

The V gene is TRBV6-1, the J gene TRBJ2-1; weak D call: TRBD1 (5 bases). The CDR3 runs to 12 residues. The V and J ends lost 4 bases and 8 bases respectively, with 9 bases between them. Germline V CDR1 and CDR2: MNHNS, SASEGT. For the CDR3, the DNA is TGTGCCAGCAGTGCCCTACAGGATGAGCAGTTCTTC. Its protein is CASSALQDEQFF.